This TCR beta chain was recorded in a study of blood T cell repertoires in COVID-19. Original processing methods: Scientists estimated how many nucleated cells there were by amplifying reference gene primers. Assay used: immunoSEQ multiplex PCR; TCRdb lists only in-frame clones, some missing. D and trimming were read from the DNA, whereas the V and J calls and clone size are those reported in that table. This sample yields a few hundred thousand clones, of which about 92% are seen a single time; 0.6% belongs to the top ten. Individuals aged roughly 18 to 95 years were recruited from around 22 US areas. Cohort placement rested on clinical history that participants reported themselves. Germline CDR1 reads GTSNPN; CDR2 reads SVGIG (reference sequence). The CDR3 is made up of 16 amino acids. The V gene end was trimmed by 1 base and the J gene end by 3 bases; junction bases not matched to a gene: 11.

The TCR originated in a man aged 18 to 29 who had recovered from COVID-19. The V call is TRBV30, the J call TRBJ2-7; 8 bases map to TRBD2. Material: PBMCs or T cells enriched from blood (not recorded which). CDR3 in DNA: TGTGCCTGGAGTGGTACGGGGCCGGGACTAGACTACGAGCAGTACTTC. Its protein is CAWSGTGPGLDYEQYF.